The next 11 T cell receptor beta chains were all read from a single sample in a study of beta chain features in type 1 diabetes. Expressed TCRB transcripts were sequenced because the isolated RNA had all been reverse transcribed beforehand. Data came from immunoSEQ multiplex PCR; TCRdb stores just in-frame clones and leaves some out. The top ten hold approximately 0.99% of the sample, which has about 290,000 clones, around 7.3% seen once. Sequencing input: central memory CD4+ T cells from blood. These receptors all stem from a woman younger than 35 in good health.

This clone showed up many times. The rearrangement links TRBV28 to TRBJ2-3, with D maybe TRBD2 (5 bases). The ends were cut back, 2 bases at V and 4 bases at J, with 10 bases in the middle. The CDR3 is made up of 14 amino acids. From germline, CDR1 is MDHEN and CDR2 SYDVKM. The CDR3 nucleotides are TGTGCCAGCAGTTTAGGGAGCGAAGCAGATACGCAGTATTTT. It yields the protein CASSLGSEADTQYF. Drawing the rest from reference TRBV28 and TRBJ2-3, the complete variable domain is DVKVTQSSRYLVKRTGEKVFLECVQDMDHENMFWYRQDPGLGLRLIYFSYDVKMKEKGDIPEGYSVSREKKERFSLILESASTNQTSMYLCASSLGSEADTQYFGPGTRLTVL.

This sequence joins TRBV27 and TRBJ1-5; D unclear. Germline V gene sequence: CDR1 MNHEY, CDR2 SMNVEV (reference sequence). The CDR3 has 15 residues. The germline V and J ends were trimmed by 3 bases and 2 bases, with 11 bases remaining between them. The CDR3 is CASSLVPGGNQPQHF. The CDR3, as DNA: TGTGCCAGCAGTTTGGTCCCCGGTGGCAATCAGCCCCAGCATTTT.

CDR3 nucleotides: TGCGCCAGCAGCCAGAACACCGGGACGGCTATAGGCTACACCTTC. Its protein product is CASSQNTGTAIGYTF. The J gene is TRBJ1-2, the V gene TRBV4-3, with D perhaps matching TRBD1 (5 bases). Germline CDR1 reads LGHNA; CDR2 reads YSLEER. This CDR3 has 15 residues. Trimming left V 3 bases short and J 8 bases short, with 19 bases between.

The gene calls are TRBV6-5 and TRBJ2-7; 14 nucleotides align to TRBD2. V lost 7 bases to trimming and J lost 6 bases; unmatched junction nucleotides: 2. Germline CDR1 reads MNHEY; CDR2 reads SVGAGI. The CDR3 loop spans 13 amino acids. The CDR3 loop is CASMTSGRGEQYF. The CDR3, as DNA: TGTGCCAGCATGACTAGCGGGAGGGGCGAGCAGTACTTC.

The rearrangement uses TRBV11-1 and TRBJ2-2; D is possibly TRBD1 (5 bases). This CDR3 has 14 amino acids. Germline CDR1 and CDR2: SGHAT and FQDESV (reference sequence). Trimming cost V 5 bases and J 6 bases, with 13 bases left between them. The DNA for the CDR3 is TGTGCCAGCAGCCCGGACACACGGGCCGGGGAGCTGTTTTTT. Translation gives CASSPDTRAGELFF.

V is TRBV11-2 and J is TRBJ2-7, with 9 bases identical to TRBD1. CDR1 and CDR2 (germline): SGHAT, FQNNGV. The ends lost 5 bases at V and 6 bases at J; junction bases unmatched: 8. This CDR3 spans 14 amino acids. The CDR3 DNA follows: TGTGCCAGCAGCGAGGGACAGGGCCTAGGCGAGCAGTACTTC. Its translation: CASSEGQGLGEQYF.

This clone was seen a few times. V is TRBV9 and J is TRBJ1-2; no reliable D call. This CDR3 comprises 16 residues. The V end was cut by 3 bases, the J end by 1 base, with 16 bases between. Germline V gene lookup returns CDR1 SGDLS and CDR2 YYNGEE. CDR3 DNA sequence: TGTGCCAGCAGCGCACACCATAGGTCTAGTAACTATGGCTACACCTTC. Encoded protein: CASSAHHRSSNYGYTF.

This clone showed up just a few times. The CDR3 DNA is TGTGCCAGCAGCCAAGGACAGGGGGTGAGTCAGCCCCAGCATTTT. Its translation: CASSQGQGVSQPQHF. J is TRBJ1-5 and V is TRBV14; TRBD1 matches at 9 bases. The ends lost 1 base at V and 6 bases at J; junction bases unmatched: 4. CDR3 length: 15 residues. Germline V CDR1 and CDR2: SGHDN, FVKESK. Filled out from reference TRBV14 and TRBJ1-5, the complete variable domain reads EAGVTQFPSHSVIEKGQTVTLRCDPISGHDNLYWYRRVMGKEIKFLLHFVKESKQDESGMPNNRFLAERTGGTYSTLKVQPAELEDSGVYFCASSQGQGVSQPQHFGDGTRLSIL.

This clone was seen more than once but under ten times. V usage is TRBV18 and J usage is TRBJ1-6; the D gene is possibly TRBD1 (5 bases). Germline V lookup: CDR1 KGHSH, CDR2 LQKENI. V was cut by 3 bases and J by 7 bases, with 13 bases left in between. This CDR3 has 15 amino acids. The CDR3 coding sequence is TGTGCCAGCTCACCGATACAGGATGACAATTCACCCCTCCACTTT. This translates into CASSPIQDDNSPLHF.

This clone was counted a few times. The chain links TRBV9 to TRBJ2-1; D perhaps matches TRBD1 (6 bases). CDR1 and CDR2 (germline): SGDLS, YYNGEE. V was cut by 2 bases and J by 0 bases, with 12 bases left in between. The CDR3 extends over 16 amino acids. CDR3 amino acids: CASSVGAESSYNEQFF. The CDR3 DNA is TGTGCCAGCAGCGTGGGGGCCGAAAGCTCCTACAATGAGCAGTTCTTC.

The chain links TRBV28 to TRBJ1-2; 8 positions match TRBD1. The germline V gene encodes CDR1 MDHEN and CDR2 SYDVKM. The CDR3 spans 15 residues. V shed 4 bases, J shed 0 bases, and the junction held 4 bases outside the gene matches. The CDR3 protein is CASSYRTGSNYGYTF. The DNA of the CDR3 is TGTGCCAGCAGTTACCGGACAGGGTCTAACTATGGCTACACCTTC.